The source of this TCR beta chain is a study of OX40 agonist ivuxolimab in advanced cancers. Study overall: Ivuxolimab, an agonistic anti-OX40 (CD134) antibody, was given to patients.

This CDR3 spans 14 amino acids. CDR1 is SGHKS, CDR2 YYEKEE, per germline (reference sequence). Trimming left V 2 bases short and J 3 bases short, with 9 bases between. Sequencing used immunoSEQ multiplex PCR; TCRdb keeps in-frame clones, though not all of them. This sample has about 17,000 clones, with over 90% found just once. A history of autoimmune disease or systemic immunosuppression excluded patients. The sequences come from CD4+ or CD8+ T cells sorted from blood, collected in a trial of the OX40 agonist ivuxolimab. The TCR was taken from an adult with an advanced solid tumor such as melanoma, head and neck, liver or kidney cancer. This chain uses TRBV5-5 with TRBJ2-1; D is perhaps TRBD2 (5 bases). CDR3 loop: CASSLRGNYNEQFF. The CDR3 DNA reads TGTGCCAGCAGCTTACGAGGGAACTACAATGAGCAGTTCTTC.